A selection of T cell receptor beta chains follows, all from one sample in a study of shared clonotypes between healthy human individuals. TCRdb's copy holds only in-frame clones and misses some; the assay was immunoSEQ multiplex PCR. Of under 2,000,000 clones in the sample, about 95% were seen once. What was sequenced was naive CD8+ T cells sorted from blood. The receptors derive from a man aged 18 to 29 in good health. Each CDR3 is given with its conserved first and last residue.

CDR3 length,V gene,CDR3 protein
12,TRBV6-6,CASIGPNTEAFF
15,TRBV6-1,CASTLRGLGTGEQYF
18,TRBV29-1,CSVEVIGVKGEHTGELFF
12,TRBV29-1,CSYRTGGPDWYF
11,TRBV20-1,CSARAVSEQYF
15,TRBV29-1,CSVCLRGASPDTQYF
12,TRBV28,CASSPPTDTQYF
15,TRBV11-2,CASSFSGNSYNEQFF
12,TRBV5-5,CASSLKPHEQYF
16,TRBV6-1,CASSAERGEYMHEQFF
15,TRBV6-1,CASSARNRDINGYTF
16,TRBV13,CASSLQGDAYNSPLHF
14,TRBV6-4,CASAPTVETEKLFF
16,TRBV5-8,CASSSLIRDIDYEQYF
13,TRBV11-2,CASSPWEVHEQYF
17,TRBV4-1,CASSPRSSFATNEKLFF
16,TRBV10-3,CAISHPSGPNTGELFF
14,TRBV5-1,CASSYEINGGELFF
15,TRBV6-1,CASRQVGTGGYEQYF
14,TRBV10-3,CAISDPGGTDTQYF
13,TRBV6-5,CASSWRGQETQYF
15,TRBV7-6,CASSLASGGTNEQYF
13,TRBV18,CASSGQGADTQYF
15,TRBV6-5,CASSYVGISTDTQYF
15,TRBV5-6,CASRGPLLQVYGYTF
14,TRBV21-1,CASSKRPSQETQYF
15,TRBV28,CASSFDSGAGQPQHF
14,TRBV27,CASSTRDSSYEQYF
14,TRBV6-6,CASSYFQVSYEQYF
13,TRBV9,CASSDPFSGELFF
14,TRBV5-6,CASSFRQPYNEQFF
16,TRBV21-1,CASSKVGRDNTGELFF
16,TRBV7-9,CASSPSLGGTNYGYTF